The T cell receptor (beta chain) described here comes from a study of OX40 agonist ivuxolimab in advanced cancers. Excluded were patients having autoimmune disease history or systemic immunosuppression. Overall study findings and caveats: Antigen specificity remained undetermined for the expanded peripheral T cells. CD4+ and CD8+ blood T cells expanded clonally by week 6 at 0.1 to 3.0 mg/kg.

Germline values: CDR1 LGHNA, CDR2 YSLEER. CDR3 length: 14 residues. The ends were cut back, 0 bases at V and 7 bases at J, with 10 bases in the middle. A remark on this clone: Antigen specificity is unknown.

Here immunoSEQ multiplex PCR was the method, and the copy in TCRdb shows in-frame clones only, minus some. The repertoire has some 99,000 clones, about 92% of them found once; the top ten carry around 1.5%. The chain recombines TRBV4-3 with TRBJ1-3; no reliable D call. The TCR comes from an adult with an advanced solid tumor such as melanoma, head and neck, liver or kidney cancer. Sequenced material: CD4+ or CD8+ T cells sorted from blood, taken in a trial of the OX40 agonist ivuxolimab. The CDR3 reads CASSQDLERNTIYF. CDR3 nucleotides: TGCGCCAGCAGCCAAGATTTGGAACGGAACACCATATATTTT.